What follows describes a single TCR beta chain. A much more abundant neighbour one base away suggests this may be a read error. On the basis of clinical symptoms, serum thyroxine and TRAb, thyroid ultrasound and orbital computed tomography, diagnoses were made. Cells are PBMCs isolated from 10 ml of fresh blood. The data originate from a study of T cells in Graves' hyperthyroidism and ophthalmopathy. RNA transcripts gave rise to amplified TCR beta CDR3 regions. Using the HTBI primer set, a first-round RT-PCR was run on the TCR CDR3. Using its own MiXCR run on the multiplex PCR reads, TCRdb lists one record per CDR3 protein. Among around 280,000 distinct CDR3 sequences, about an eighth were seen once, and the ten largest hold around 8%. The CDR3 sequence is 16 residues long. From germline, CDR1 is MNHEY and CDR2 SMNVEV (reference sequence). The V gene lost 4 bases and the J gene lost 2 bases, with 18 bases spanning the gap.

Sequenced input: blood. The rearrangement uses TRBV27 and TRBJ2-7; tentative D call: TRBD1 (6 bases). This clonotype originated in a woman aged 40-49 years with Graves' hyperthyroidism. In DNA form, the CDR3 reads TGTGCCAGCAGTTCGATAGGGGAACAGGGAGCCTACGAGCAGTACTTC. Translation: CASSSIGEQGAYEQYF.